This TCR beta chain was found in a study of OX40 agonist ivuxolimab in advanced cancers. Study at large: Patients received ivuxolimab, an intravenous treatment, every 2 weeks at 0.01 to 10 mg/kg.

The V and J ends lost 4 bases and 2 bases respectively, with 17 bases between them. The CDR3 is 15 residues long. Per the germline V gene, CDR1 is GTSNPN and CDR2 is SVGIG (reference sequence). Sampling times: baseline, cycle 4 day 1, cycle 7 day 1. Comment on this clone: As yet, its antigen is unknown.

Sequenced by immunoSEQ multiplex PCR; TCRdb stores in-frame clones only, minus some. Of fewer than 55,000 clones detected, 80% to 85% appear once; the ten largest clones hold over 10%. Whole-study findings and limits: Certain nonresponding patients likewise had low normalized T-cell clonal expansion.

Source: CD4+ or CD8+ T cells sorted from blood, taken in a trial of the OX40 agonist ivuxolimab. The rearrangement links TRBV30 to TRBJ1-1; a possible D gene is TRBD1 (6 bases). The receptor was isolated from an adult with an advanced solid tumor such as melanoma, head and neck, liver or kidney cancer. The CDR3, as DNA: TGTGCCTGGACCGGGGGGGCCGGGCCCAACACTGAAGCTTTCTTT. This translates into CAWTGGAGPNTEAFF.